These 4 T cell receptor beta chains were all obtained from the same sample, sequenced in a study of control samples from healthy donors and cancer patients. The method was immunoSEQ multiplex PCR; TCRdb's version includes in-frame clones alone and lacks a portion of them. The table records under 150,000 clones, under 90% of them present only once. Sequenced sample: blood. The receptors come from a man aged 25 to 45 in good health.

In regard to this clone: In this CDR3 the conserved last residue, phenylalanine or tryptophan, is missing, so a read error is likely. It is unclear where the CDR3 begins or ends on the DNA, so no DNA is shown, and the CDR3 is as TCRdb lists it. V gene TRBV20-1 combines with J gene TRBJ1-2. The CDR3 spans 9 residues, counting both ends. Germline values: CDR1 DFQATT, CDR2 SNEGSKA (reference sequence). The chain's CDR3 is CSARGWSTL.

The chain joins TRBV6-2 or TRBV6-3 to TRBJ1-5; 7 bases fit TRBD1. The CDR3 runs to 14 residues. V dropped 5 bases and J dropped 4; count of bases not matched to a gene: 5. Germline CDR1 is MNHEY and CDR2 is SVGEGT. CDR3 protein: CASSPGQPNQPQHF. DNA of the CDR3: TGTGCCAGCAGTCCGGGACAGCCAAATCAGCCCCAGCATTTT.

This CDR3 is CASSLDGYKNTEAFF. CDR3 nucleotide sequence: TGTGCCAGCAGCTTGGACGGATACAAGAACACTGAAGCTTTCTTT. The genes are TRBV5-5 and TRBJ1-1; D unresolved. Germline CDR1 and CDR2: SGHKS and YYEKEE (reference sequence). This CDR3 has 15 amino acids. V was pared by 0 bases and J by 1 base, with 10 bases between.

This chain's CDR3 is CASSQDITRQPQHF. The CDR3 DNA sequence: TGTGCCAGCAGCCAAGATATTACTCGTCAGCCCCAGCATTTT. The rearrangement uses TRBV4-2 and TRBJ1-5; D is undetermined. The length of the CDR3 is 14 residues. CDR1 and CDR2 from the germline V gene are LGHNA and YNFKEQ. The V end was cut by 0 bases, the J end by 6 bases, with 9 bases between.